A selection of T cell receptor beta chains follows, all from one sample in a study of shared clonotypes between healthy human individuals. The data were produced by immunoSEQ multiplex PCR, yet TCRdb's version contains in-frame clones alone and is incomplete. This sample has over a million clones, with 78% found just once. The sequencing sample was made of memory CD4+ T cells from PBMCs. These receptors originate from a man in his late teens or twenties in good health. Some clones in this sample may be carry-over from other donors' samples. The CDR3 runs from the conserved cysteine through the conserved F or W. A D gene is named only where the DNA matches it firmly. Some rows have no size entry. The others give once, few or many, or a class for an expanded clone.

V gene: TRBV28
D gene: NA
clone size: NA
J gene: TRBJ2-1
CDR3 DNA: TGTGCCAGCAGTCCCGTGGGGGGTGAGCAGTTCTTC
CDR3 protein: CASSPVGGEQFF

V gene: TRBV6-1
D gene: NA
clone size: NA
J gene: TRBJ2-7
CDR3 DNA: TGTGCCAGCAGTGAAGTGGGGATCTCCTACGAGCAGTACTTC
CDR3 protein: CASSEVGISYEQYF

V gene: TRBV10-3
D gene: TRBD2
clone size: few
J gene: TRBJ2-7
CDR3 DNA: TGTGCCATCAGTGGAGGGACTAGCGGGCTCGAGCAGTACTTC
CDR3 protein: CAISGGTSGLEQYF

V gene: TRBV25-1
D gene: NA
clone size: NA
J gene: TRBJ1-4
CDR3 DNA: TGTGCCAGCAGTGCCCCGGGCAGGGGTACAACTAATGAAAAACTGTTTTTT
CDR3 protein: CASSAPGRGTTNEKLFF

V gene: TRBV29-1
D gene: NA
clone size: NA
J gene: TRBJ1-1
CDR3 DNA: TGCAGCGTCAGACGCCAAGACAGTGTAACAATCTCTGAAGCTTTCTTT
CDR3 protein: CSVRRQDSVTISEAFF

V gene: TRBV5-1
D gene: NA
clone size: NA
J gene: TRBJ2-5
CDR3 DNA: TGCGCCAGCGGGTCTCCTCAAGAGACCCAGTACTTC
CDR3 protein: CASGSPQETQYF

V gene: TRBV5-1
D gene: NA
clone size: NA
J gene: TRBJ2-5
CDR3 DNA: TGCGCCAGCAGCGATTACGGGGTAGGAGAGACCCAGTACTTC
CDR3 protein: CASSDYGVGETQYF

V gene: TRBV5-6
D gene: NA
clone size: once
J gene: TRBJ2-5
CDR3 DNA: TGTGCCAGCAGCTTGGTGGAGGCGAGGGCAGAGACCCAGTACTTC
CDR3 protein: CASSLVEARAETQYF

V gene: TRBV6-1
D gene: NA
clone size: NA
J gene: TRBJ1-2
CDR3 DNA: TGTGCCAGCAGTGAAGGTTACGCGGCGTTCTATGGCTACACCTTC
CDR3 protein: CASSEGYAAFYGYTF

V gene: TRBV5-1
D gene: TRBD1
clone size: NA
J gene: TRBJ1-2
CDR3 DNA: TGCGCCAGCAGCGGAGGGACAGTCCTCGGGTTGGATGGCTACACCTTC
CDR3 protein: CASSGGTVLGLDGYTF

V gene: TRBV27
D gene: TRBD1
clone size: NA
J gene: TRBJ2-7
CDR3 DNA: TGTGCCAGCAGTCTTGTCCCCCGACAGGGGGCCTACGAGCAGTACTTC
CDR3 protein: CASSLVPRQGAYEQYF

V gene: TRBV9
D gene: TRBD2
clone size: NA
J gene: TRBJ2-1
CDR3 DNA: TGTGCCAGCAGCTTACGGACTAGCGACAATGAGCAGTTCTTC
CDR3 protein: CASSLRTSDNEQFF

V gene: TRBV27
D gene: NA
clone size: NA
J gene: TRBJ2-2
CDR3 DNA: TGTGCCAGCAGAGCCTTCCAGGGCGGGCACGGGGAGCTGTTTTTT
CDR3 protein: CASRAFQGGHGELFF

V gene: TRBV2
D gene: NA
clone size: NA
J gene: TRBJ1-4
CDR3 DNA: TGTGCCAGCAGAGACGGTTCAACTAATGAAAAACTGTTTTTT
CDR3 protein: CASRDGSTNEKLFF

V gene: TRBV5-4
D gene: NA
clone size: NA
J gene: TRBJ2-7
CDR3 DNA: TGTGCCAGCAGCTTGGCGGGGGGGGACAGACCCTACGAGCAGTACTTC
CDR3 protein: CASSLAGGDRPYEQYF

V gene: TRBV6-1
D gene: TRBD1
clone size: NA
J gene: TRBJ2-7
CDR3 DNA: TGTGCCAGCAGTTCCGGACAGGGGGGCTACGAGCAGTACTTC
CDR3 protein: CASSSGQGGYEQYF

V gene: TRBV6-5
D gene: NA
clone size: NA
J gene: TRBJ1-1
CDR3 DNA: TGTGCCAGCTATAATCAAGGGAACACTGAAGCTTTCTTT
CDR3 protein: CASYNQGNTEAFF

V gene: TRBV5-1
D gene: NA
clone size: NA
J gene: TRBJ2-7
CDR3 DNA: TGCGCCAGCAGCTTGGCGACAGATACCTATGTTCCCTACGAGCAGTACTTC
CDR3 protein: CASSLATDTYVPYEQYF

V gene: TRBV6-1
D gene: NA
clone size: once
J gene: TRBJ2-7
CDR3 DNA: TGTGCCAGCAGTTTCCTGGGGGCGGACGAGCAGTACTTC
CDR3 protein: CASSFLGADEQYF

V gene: TRBV6-5
D gene: TRBD2
clone size: NA
J gene: TRBJ2-3
CDR3 DNA: TGTGCCAGCAGCCCAGCGGGACTAGGGGCGTATACGCAGTATTTT
CDR3 protein: CASSPAGLGAYTQYF

V gene: TRBV19
D gene: NA
clone size: NA
J gene: TRBJ2-1
CDR3 DNA: TGTGCCAGTAGTATACTCGTTCTGGGCTACAATGAGCAGTTCTTC
CDR3 protein: CASSILVLGYNEQFF

V gene: TRBV28
D gene: TRBD2
clone size: NA
J gene: TRBJ2-3
CDR3 DNA: TGTGCCAGCAGTCCCCTGAGCGGGAATAGTTTGGATACGCAGTATTTT
CDR3 protein: CASSPLSGNSLDTQYF

V gene: TRBV7-2
D gene: NA
clone size: NA
J gene: TRBJ2-5
CDR3 DNA: TGTGCCAGCAGCCCGGGCTCCTCCAAAGAGACCCAGTACTTC
CDR3 protein: CASSPGSSKETQYF

V gene: TRBV7-6
D gene: NA
clone size: NA
J gene: TRBJ2-5
CDR3 DNA: TGTGCCAGCAGCTTAGTCAGGGAGACCCAGTACTTC
CDR3 protein: CASSLVRETQYF

V gene: TRBV28
D gene: TRBD2
clone size: NA
J gene: TRBJ2-1
CDR3 DNA: TGTGCCAGCAGTTGGACTAGCGGGAGGGCCTTTGAGCAGTTCTTC
CDR3 protein: CASSWTSGRAFEQFF